This T cell receptor beta chain is from a study of regulatory T cells. Regarding the study as a whole: In patients, unique TRB V-J pairs were restricted and V/J usage skewed, especially in Tregs. Patient CD8+ T cells trended nonsignificantly toward lower Shannon entropy than control CD8+ cells.

In the case of this clone: Its target is unknown.

Amplification used 52 TRBV primers and 13 TRBJ primers. The data were produced by immunoSEQ multiplex PCR, yet TCRdb's version contains in-frame clones alone and is incomplete. The sample shows 15,000 to 20,000 clones, 80% to 95% of them seen only once. The material sequenced was CD8+ T cells sorted from blood. This TCR was recovered from a person aged 18 to 35 with CD3G deficiency.

The CDR3 DNA follows: TGTGCCAGCAGCCTCTACAGGGCCAATCAGCCCCAGCATTTT. Protein sequence: CASSLYRANQPQHF. This chain joins TRBV11-1 and TRBJ1-5, with a possible D match to TRBD1 (6 bases). This CDR3 has 14 residues. Germline lookup yields CDR1 SGHAT and CDR2 FQDESV (reference sequence). V dropped 5 bases and J dropped 3 bases, with 11 bases sitting between them.